The 7 T cell receptor beta chains below come from one sample, sequenced in a study of PD-L1 blockade in urothelial cancer. Clones were sequenced by immunoSEQ multiplex PCR, and TCRdb holds only the in-frame ones, with some missing. Seen here are roughly 21,000 clones, 90% observed once, and the top ten hold 15% to 20%. Material: PBMCs, obtained around atezolizumab (anti-PD-L1) treatment. These TCRs come from a woman aged 55-69 years with urothelial cancer.

In its sample, this clone was seen once. The genes are TRBV7-8 and TRBJ2-7, with D perhaps matching TRBD1 (6 bases). The CDR3 runs 13 residues. Germline V gene sequence: CDR1 SGHVS, CDR2 FQNEAQ. V was clipped by 2 bases and J by 3 bases, with 8 bases between them. CDR3: CASSLTGNYEQYF. CDR3 in DNA: TGTGCCAGCAGCTTAACAGGGAACTACGAGCAGTACTTC.

This clone was observed a handful of times. The chain uses TRBV30 and TRBJ1-2; D remains ambiguous. V was cut by 0 bases and J by 0 bases, with 8 bases left in between. Germline CDR1 GTSNPN, CDR2 SVGIG (reference sequence). The CDR3 covers 14 residues. CDR3 coding DNA: TGTGCCTGGAGTGTACACAGCTCTAACTATGGCTACACCTTC. It is translated as CAWSVHSSNYGYTF.

CDR3 nucleotide sequence: TGTGCCAGCAGCGCCCACCTGGGACTATCAACCGGGGAGCTGTTTTTT. As protein: CASSAHLGLSTGELFF. V usage is TRBV9 and J usage is TRBJ2-2; 7 bases line up with TRBD2. The CDR3 contains 16 residues. Germline assignment: CDR1 SGDLS and CDR2 YYNGEE. V lost 3 bases, J lost 5 bases, and 10 bases stayed unmatched. Looking up the rest from reference TRBV9 and TRBJ2-2 gives the full variable domain: DSGVTQTPKHLITATGQRVTLRCSPRSGDLSVYWYQQSLDQGLQFLIQYYNGEERAKGNILERFSAQQFPDLHSELNLSSLELGDSALYFCASSAHLGLSTGELFFGEGSRLTVL.

The V call is TRBV19, the J call TRBJ2-7; D might be TRBD2 (6 bases). CDR3 length: 13 residues. Trimming removed 5 bases at V and 6 bases at J, with 14 bases between. Per the germline V gene, CDR1 is LNHDA and CDR2 is SQIVND (reference sequence). CDR3 residues: CASSEQGGTEQYF. The CDR3, as DNA: TGTGCCAGTAGTGAGCAGGGAGGCACCGAGCAGTACTTC.

V gene TRBV30 combines with J gene TRBJ2-7, with TRBD2 matching over 10 bases. Germline trimming cut 0 bases from V and 0 bases from J; bases unmatched to any gene: 20. The CDR3 covers 21 residues. Germline CDR1 reads GTSNPN; CDR2 reads SVGIG (reference sequence). Here the CDR3 reads CAWSVDRLAGTMKRSSYEQYF. The CDR3 DNA sequence: TGTGCCTGGAGTGTTGATCGACTAGCGGGCACGATGAAAAGAAGCTCCTACGAGCAGTACTTC.

This chain links TRBV9 with TRBJ2-2; no reliable D call. V was shortened by 4 bases and J by 0 bases, with 13 bases between the two germline ends. Per the germline V gene, CDR1 is SGDLS and CDR2 is YYNGEE. The CDR3 contains 16 residues. The CDR3 region has the DNA TGTGCCAGCAGCCTGAGTTGGTCACCGAACACCGGGGAGCTGTTTTTT. Its translation is CASSLSWSPNTGELFF.

This clone was seen only a few times. Other DNA variants within this sample encode the same CDR3. The rearrangement joins TRBV6-5 to TRBJ2-7; tentatively, D is TRBD2 (5 bases). CDR3 length equals 15 residues. The V gene's germline CDR1 is MNHEY and CDR2 SVGAGI. Trimming shortened V by 2 bases and J by 3 bases, and 14 bases separated the two germline ends. Here the CDR3 DNA reads TGTGCCAGCAGTTACACACAGACGGGGAGCTACGAGCAGTACTTC. It yields the protein CASSYTQTGSYEQYF.